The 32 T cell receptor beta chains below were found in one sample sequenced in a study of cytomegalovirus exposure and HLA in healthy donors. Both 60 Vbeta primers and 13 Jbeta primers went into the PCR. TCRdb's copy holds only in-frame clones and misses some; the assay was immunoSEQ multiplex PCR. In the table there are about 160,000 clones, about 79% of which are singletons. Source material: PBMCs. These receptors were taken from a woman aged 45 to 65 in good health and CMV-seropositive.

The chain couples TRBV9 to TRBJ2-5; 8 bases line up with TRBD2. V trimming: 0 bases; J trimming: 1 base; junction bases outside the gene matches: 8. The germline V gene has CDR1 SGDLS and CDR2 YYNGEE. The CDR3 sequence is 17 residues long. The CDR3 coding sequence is TGTGCCAGCAGCGTAGGGTCGGCGGGGGGTACCCAAGAGACCCAGTACTTC. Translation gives CASSVGSAGGTQETQYF.

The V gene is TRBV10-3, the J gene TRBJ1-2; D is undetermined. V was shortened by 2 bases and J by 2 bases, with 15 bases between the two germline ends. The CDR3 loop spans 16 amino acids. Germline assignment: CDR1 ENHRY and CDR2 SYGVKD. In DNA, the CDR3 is TGTGCCATCAGTGAGCCCCCCGGGAGAACCAACTATGGCTACACCTTC. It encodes CAISEPPGRTNYGYTF.

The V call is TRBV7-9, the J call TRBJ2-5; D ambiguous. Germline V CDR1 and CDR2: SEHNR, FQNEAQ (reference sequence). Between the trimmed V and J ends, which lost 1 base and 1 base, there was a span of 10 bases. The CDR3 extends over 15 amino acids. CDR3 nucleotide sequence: TGTGCCAGCAGCTTAGGTAGAGCGACCCAAGAGACCCAGTACTTC. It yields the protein CASSLGRATQETQYF.

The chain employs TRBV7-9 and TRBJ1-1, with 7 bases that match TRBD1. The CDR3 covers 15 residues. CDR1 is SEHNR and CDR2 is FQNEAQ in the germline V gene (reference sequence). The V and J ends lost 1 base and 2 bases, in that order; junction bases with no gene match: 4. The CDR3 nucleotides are TGTGCCAGCAGCTTAGAAGGGGGCGGAAACACTGAAGCTTTCTTT. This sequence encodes CASSLEGGGNTEAFF. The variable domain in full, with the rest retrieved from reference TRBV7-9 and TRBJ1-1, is DTGVSQNPRHKITKRGQNVTFRCDPISEHNRLYWYRQTLGQGPEFLTYFQNEAQLEKSRLLSDRFSAERPKGSFSTLEIQRTEQGDSAMYLCASSLEGGGNTEAFFGQGTRLTVV.

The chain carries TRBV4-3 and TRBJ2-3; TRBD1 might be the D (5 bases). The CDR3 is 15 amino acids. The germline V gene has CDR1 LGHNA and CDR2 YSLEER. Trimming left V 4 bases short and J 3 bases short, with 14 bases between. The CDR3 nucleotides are TGCGCCAGCAGCCCTGGGCAGGGATTAACAGATACGCAGTATTTT. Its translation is CASSPGQGLTDTQYF.

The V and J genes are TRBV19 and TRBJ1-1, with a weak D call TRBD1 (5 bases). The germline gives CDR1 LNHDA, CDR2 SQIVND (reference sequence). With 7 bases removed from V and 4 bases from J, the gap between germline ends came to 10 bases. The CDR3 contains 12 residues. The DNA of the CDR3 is TGTGCCAGTAAGGGGCAGAGCACTGAAGCTTTCTTT. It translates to CASKGQSTEAFF. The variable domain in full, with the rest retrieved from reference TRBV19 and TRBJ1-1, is DGGITQSPKYLFRKEGQNVTLSCEQNLNHDAMYWYRQDPGQGLRLIYYSQIVNDFQKGDIAEGYSVSREKKESFPLTVTSAQKNPTAFYLCASKGQSTEAFFGQGTRLTVV.

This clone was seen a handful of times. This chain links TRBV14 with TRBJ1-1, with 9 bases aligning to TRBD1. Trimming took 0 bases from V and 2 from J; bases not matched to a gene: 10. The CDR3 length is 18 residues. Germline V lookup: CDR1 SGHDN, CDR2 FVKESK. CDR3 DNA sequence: TGTGCCAGCAGCCAAGAGGGTTGGAGGACAGGGGCTAACACTGAAGCTTTCTTT. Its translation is CASSQEGWRTGANTEAFF.

The CDR3, as DNA: TGTGCCAGCAGAACGAGAGAACCGACCTACGAGCAGTACTTC. This codes for CASRTREPTYEQYF. The chain is built from TRBV5-8 and TRBJ2-7; D not certain. Trimming left V 5 bases short and J 2 bases short, with 14 bases between. The CDR3 totals 14 residues. Per the germline V gene, CDR1 is SGHTS and CDR2 is YDEGEE.

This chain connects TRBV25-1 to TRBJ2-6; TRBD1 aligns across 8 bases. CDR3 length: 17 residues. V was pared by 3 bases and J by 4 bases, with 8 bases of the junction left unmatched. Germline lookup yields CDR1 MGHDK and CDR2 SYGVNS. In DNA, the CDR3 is TGTGCCAGCAGTGACACCGGGACAGGTACCGGGGCCAACGTCCTGACTTTC. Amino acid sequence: CASSDTGTGTGANVLTF.

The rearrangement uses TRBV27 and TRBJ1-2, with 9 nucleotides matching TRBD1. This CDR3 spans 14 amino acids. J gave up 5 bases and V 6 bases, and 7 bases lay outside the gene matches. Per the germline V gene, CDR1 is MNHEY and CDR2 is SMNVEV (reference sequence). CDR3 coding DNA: TGTGCCAGCAGCTCCCCTGACAGGGGGTATGGCTACACCTTC. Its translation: CASSSPDRGYGYTF.

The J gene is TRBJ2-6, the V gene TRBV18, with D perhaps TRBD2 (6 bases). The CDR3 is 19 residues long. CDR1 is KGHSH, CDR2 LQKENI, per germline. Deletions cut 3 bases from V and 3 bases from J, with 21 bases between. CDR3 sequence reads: CASSPQPRWGGGGANVLTF. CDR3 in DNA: TGTGCCAGCTCACCTCAGCCACGGTGGGGAGGCGGTGGGGCCAACGTCCTGACTTTC.

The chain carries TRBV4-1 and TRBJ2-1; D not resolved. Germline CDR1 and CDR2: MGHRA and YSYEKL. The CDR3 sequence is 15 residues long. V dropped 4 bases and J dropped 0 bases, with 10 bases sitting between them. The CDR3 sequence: CASSPPLSSYNEQFF. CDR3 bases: TGCGCCAGCAGCCCCCCCCTCAGCTCCTACAATGAGCAGTTCTTC.

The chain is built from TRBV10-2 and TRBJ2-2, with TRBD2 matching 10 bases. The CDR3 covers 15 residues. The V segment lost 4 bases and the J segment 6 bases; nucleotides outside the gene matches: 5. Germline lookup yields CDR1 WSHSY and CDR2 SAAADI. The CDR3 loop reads CASSVTSGAAGELFF. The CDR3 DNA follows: TGCGCCAGCAGTGTAACTAGCGGGGCGGCCGGGGAGCTGTTTTTT.

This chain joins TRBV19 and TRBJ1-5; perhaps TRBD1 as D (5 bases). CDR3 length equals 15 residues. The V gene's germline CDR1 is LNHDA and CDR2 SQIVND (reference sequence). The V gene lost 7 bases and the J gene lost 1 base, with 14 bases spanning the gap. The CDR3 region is CASTMDIISNQPQHF. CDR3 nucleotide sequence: TGTGCCAGTACCATGGACATAATAAGCAATCAGCCCCAGCATTTT. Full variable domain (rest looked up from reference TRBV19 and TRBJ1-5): DGGITQSPKYLFRKEGQNVTLSCEQNLNHDAMYWYRQDPGQGLRLIYYSQIVNDFQKGDIAEGYSVSREKKESFPLTVTSAQKNPTAFYLCASTMDIISNQPQHFGDGTRLSIL.

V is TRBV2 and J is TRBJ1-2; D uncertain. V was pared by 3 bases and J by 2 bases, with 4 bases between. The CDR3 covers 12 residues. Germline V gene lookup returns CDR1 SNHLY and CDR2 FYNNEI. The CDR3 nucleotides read TGTGCCAGCAGTGACAGAAACTATGGCTACACCTTC. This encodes CASSDRNYGYTF. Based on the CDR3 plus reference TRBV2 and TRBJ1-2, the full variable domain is EPEVTQTPSHQVTQMGQEVILRCVPISNHLYFYWYRQILGQKVEFLVSFYNNEISEKSEIFDDQFSVERPDGSNFTLKIRSTKLEDSAMYFCASSDRNYGYTFGSGTRLTVV.

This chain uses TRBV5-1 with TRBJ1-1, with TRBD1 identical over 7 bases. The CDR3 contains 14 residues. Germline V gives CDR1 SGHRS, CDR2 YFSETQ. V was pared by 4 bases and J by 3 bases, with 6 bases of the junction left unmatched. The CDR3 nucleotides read TGCGCCAGCAGCATTCGGACAGGCCACACTGAAGCTTTCTTT. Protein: CASSIRTGHTEAFF.

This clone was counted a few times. DNA of the CDR3: TGCGCCAGCAGCTTGATGGACACAGGAGATACGCAGTATTTT. It translates to CASSLMDTGDTQYF. The chain couples TRBV5-1 to TRBJ2-3; a possible D gene is TRBD1 (5 bases). CDR1 is SGHRS, CDR2 YFSETQ, per germline. Deletions cut 1 base from V and 5 bases from J, with 11 bases between. This CDR3 is 14 amino acids long.

CDR3 in amino acids: CASSQQAGVSEQYF. The CDR3 bases are TGTGCCAGCAGCCAACAAGCGGGGGTCAGCGAGCAGTACTTC. This chain uses TRBV7-8 with TRBJ2-7; 8 positions match TRBD2. V shed 5 bases and J 6 bases; nucleotides not matched to a gene: 9. Looked up from germline, CDR1 is SGHVS and CDR2 is FQNEAQ. This CDR3 has 14 residues.

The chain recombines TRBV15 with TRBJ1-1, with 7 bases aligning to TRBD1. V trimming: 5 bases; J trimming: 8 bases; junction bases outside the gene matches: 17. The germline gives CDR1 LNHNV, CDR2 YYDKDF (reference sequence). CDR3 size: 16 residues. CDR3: CATSPGQEKIVREAFF. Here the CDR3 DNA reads TGTGCCACCAGCCCTGGACAGGAGAAGATAGTAAGGGAAGCTTTCTTT.

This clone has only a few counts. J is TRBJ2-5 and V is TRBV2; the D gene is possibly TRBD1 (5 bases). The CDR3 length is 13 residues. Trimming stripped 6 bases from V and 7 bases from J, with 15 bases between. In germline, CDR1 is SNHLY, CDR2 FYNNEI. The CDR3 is CASRGALKPTQYF. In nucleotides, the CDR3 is TGTGCCAGCAGAGGGGCCCTTAAACCGACCCAGTACTTC.

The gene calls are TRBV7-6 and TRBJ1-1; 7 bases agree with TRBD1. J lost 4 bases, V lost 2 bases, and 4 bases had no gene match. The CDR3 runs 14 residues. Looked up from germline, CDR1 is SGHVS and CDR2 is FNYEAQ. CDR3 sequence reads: CASSLQTGITEAFF. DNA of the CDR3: TGTGCCAGCAGCTTACAGACAGGGATCACTGAAGCTTTCTTT. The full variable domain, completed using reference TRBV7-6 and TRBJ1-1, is GAGVSQSPRYKVTKRGQDVALRCDPISGHVSLYWYRQALGQGPEFLTYFNYEAQQDKSGLPNDRFSAERPEGSISTLTIQRTEQRDSAMYRCASSLQTGITEAFFGQGTRLTVV.

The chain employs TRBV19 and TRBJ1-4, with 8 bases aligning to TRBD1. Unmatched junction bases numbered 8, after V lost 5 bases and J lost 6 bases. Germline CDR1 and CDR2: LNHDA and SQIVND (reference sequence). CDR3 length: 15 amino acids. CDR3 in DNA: TGTGCCAGTAGTTACTCAGGGGGCGCGGATGAAAAACTGTTTTTT. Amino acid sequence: CASSYSGGADEKLFF.

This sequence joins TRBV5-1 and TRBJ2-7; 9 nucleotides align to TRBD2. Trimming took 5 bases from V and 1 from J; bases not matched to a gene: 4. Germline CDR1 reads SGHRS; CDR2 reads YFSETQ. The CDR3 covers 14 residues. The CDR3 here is CASSTAGGSYEQYF. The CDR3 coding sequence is TGCGCCAGCAGTACAGCGGGGGGTTCCTACGAGCAGTACTTC.

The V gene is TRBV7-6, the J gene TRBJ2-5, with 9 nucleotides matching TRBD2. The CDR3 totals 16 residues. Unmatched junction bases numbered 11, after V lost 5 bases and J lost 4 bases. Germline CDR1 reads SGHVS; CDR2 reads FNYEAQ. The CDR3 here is CASSRLSGGGAETQYF. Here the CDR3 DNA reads TGTGCCAGCAGCCGGCTTAGCGGCGGGGGGGCAGAGACCCAGTACTTC. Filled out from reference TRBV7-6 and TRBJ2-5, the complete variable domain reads GAGVSQSPRYKVTKRGQDVALRCDPISGHVSLYWYRQALGQGPEFLTYFNYEAQQDKSGLPNDRFSAERPEGSISTLTIQRTEQRDSAMYRCASSRLSGGGAETQYFGPGTRLLVL.

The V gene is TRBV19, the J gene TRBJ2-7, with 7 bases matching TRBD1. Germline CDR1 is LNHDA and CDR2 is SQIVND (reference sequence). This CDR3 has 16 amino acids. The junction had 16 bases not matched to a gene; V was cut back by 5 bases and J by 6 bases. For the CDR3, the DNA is TGTGCCAGTAGTGCGGGTTCCGGGACAGCCTCTTCCGAGCAGTACTTC. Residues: CASSAGSGTASSEQYF.

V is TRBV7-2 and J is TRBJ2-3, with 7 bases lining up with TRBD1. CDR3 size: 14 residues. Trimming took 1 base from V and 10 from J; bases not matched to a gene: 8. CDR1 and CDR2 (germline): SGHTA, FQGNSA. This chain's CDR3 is CASSLEVGQVAQYF. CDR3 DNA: TGTGCCAGCAGCTTAGAGGTCGGACAGGTAGCGCAGTATTTT.

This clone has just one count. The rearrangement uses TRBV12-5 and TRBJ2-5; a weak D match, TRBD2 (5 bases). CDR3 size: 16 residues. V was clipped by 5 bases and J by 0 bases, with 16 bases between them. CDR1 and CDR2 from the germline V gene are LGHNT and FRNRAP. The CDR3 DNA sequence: TGTGCTAGTGGTCCGGAGGCCTGGAATGACCAAGAGACCCAGTACTTC. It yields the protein CASGPEAWNDQETQYF.

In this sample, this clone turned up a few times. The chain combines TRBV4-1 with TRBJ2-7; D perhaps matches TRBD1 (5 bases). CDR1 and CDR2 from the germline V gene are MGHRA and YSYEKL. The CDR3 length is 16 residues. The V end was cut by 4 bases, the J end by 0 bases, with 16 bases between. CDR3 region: CASSRDLTGASYEQYF. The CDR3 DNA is TGCGCCAGCAGCCGAGACCTTACAGGCGCCTCCTACGAGCAGTACTTC.

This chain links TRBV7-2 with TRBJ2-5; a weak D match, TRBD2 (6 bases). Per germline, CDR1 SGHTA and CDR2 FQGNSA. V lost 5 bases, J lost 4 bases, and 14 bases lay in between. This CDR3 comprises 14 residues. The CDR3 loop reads CASSHLGGSETQYF. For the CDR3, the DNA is TGTGCCAGCAGCCACCTCGGGGGATCAGAGACCCAGTACTTC. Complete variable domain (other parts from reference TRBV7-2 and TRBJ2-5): GAGVSQSPSNKVTEKGKDVELRCDPISGHTALYWYRQSLGQGLEFLIYFQGNSAPDKSGLPSDRFSAERTGGSVSTLTIQRTQQEDSAVYLCASSHLGGSETQYFGPGTRLLVL.

The CDR3 loop reads CTSSQVTSGSIYEQYF. Written as DNA, the CDR3 is TGCACCAGCAGCCAAGTGACTAGCGGGAGTATCTACGAGCAGTACTTC. The chain uses TRBV1 and TRBJ2-7; the table's D gene call, TRBD2, was not cross checked with the DNA. TRBV1 is a listed pseudogene. The CDR3 runs 16 residues.

CDR3 DNA: TGTGCCATCAGTGGGGGAGACAGGGCGGGCTACGAGCAGTACTTC. It translates to CAISGGDRAGYEQYF. This rearrangement joins TRBV10-3 to TRBJ2-7; the match to TRBD1 covers 7 bases. Germline V lookup: CDR1 ENHRY, CDR2 SYGVKD. The CDR3 is made up of 15 amino acids. J lost 3 bases, V lost 4 bases, and 9 bases had no gene match.

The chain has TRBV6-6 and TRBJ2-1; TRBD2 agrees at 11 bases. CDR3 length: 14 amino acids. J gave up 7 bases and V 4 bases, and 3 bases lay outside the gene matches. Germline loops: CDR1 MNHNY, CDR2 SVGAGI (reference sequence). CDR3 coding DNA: TGTGCCAGCAGTTTAGCGGGAGGGCGGAATGAGCAGTTCTTC. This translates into CASSLAGGRNEQFF.